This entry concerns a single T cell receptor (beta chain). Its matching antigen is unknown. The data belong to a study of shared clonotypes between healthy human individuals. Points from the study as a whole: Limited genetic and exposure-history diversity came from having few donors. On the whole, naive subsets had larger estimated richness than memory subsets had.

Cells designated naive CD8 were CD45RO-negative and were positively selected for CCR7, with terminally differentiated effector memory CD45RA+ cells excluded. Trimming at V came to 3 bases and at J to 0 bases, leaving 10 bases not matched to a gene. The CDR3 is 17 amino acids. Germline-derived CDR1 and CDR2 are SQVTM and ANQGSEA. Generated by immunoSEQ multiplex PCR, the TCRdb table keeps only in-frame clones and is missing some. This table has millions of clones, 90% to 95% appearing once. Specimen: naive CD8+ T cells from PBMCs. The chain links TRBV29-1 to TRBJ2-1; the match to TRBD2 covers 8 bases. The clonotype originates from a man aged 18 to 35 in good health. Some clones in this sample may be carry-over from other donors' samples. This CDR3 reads CSVEWLAGGPSYNEQFF. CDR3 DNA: TGCAGCGTTGAGTGGCTAGCGGGCGGCCCCTCCTACAATGAGCAGTTCTTC.